Listed below are T cell receptor beta chains from one sample, sequenced in a study of read filtering for tumor transcriptome and immune sequencing. TCRdb itself ran the reads through MiXCR, one entry per CDR3 protein. The repertoire has 55,000 to 60,000 distinct CDR3 sequences, roughly an eighth of them found once; the top ten carry roughly 17%. The sample consisted of a population of CD138-negative cells sorted from bone marrow. The receptors were gathered from a donor aged 40 or over with multiple myeloma. Both conserved end residues are part of each CDR3. The D gene is left open where the match is weak. Not every row has a clone size; where given, it reads once, few, many or a size class.

cdr3_aa: CASSYSALQSSYNEQFF; cdr3_nt: TGTGCCAGCAGTTACTCAGCTCTTCAGAGCTCCTACAATGAGCAGTTCTTC; v_call: TRBV6-5; j_call: TRBJ2-1; d_call: -; clone_size: many
cdr3_aa: CASSLWGPGTGELFF; cdr3_nt: TGCGCCAGCAGCTTGTGGGGGCCGGGCACCGGGGAGCTGTTTTTT; v_call: TRBV5-1; j_call: TRBJ2-2; d_call: -; clone_size: -
cdr3_aa: CASSLGGAERHHTEAFF; cdr3_nt: TGTGCCAGCAGTTTGGGGGGCGCGGAGAGACATCACACTGAAGCTTTCTTT; v_call: TRBV28; j_call: TRBJ1-1; d_call: -; clone_size: many
cdr3_aa: CSARETSGGPAYNEQFF; cdr3_nt: TGCAGTGCTAGAGAAACTAGCGGGGGCCCGGCCTACAATGAGCAGTTCTTC; v_call: TRBV20-1; j_call: TRBJ2-1; d_call: TRBD2; clone_size: many
cdr3_aa: CAGSSETGPSGNTIYF; cdr3_nt: TGTGCCGGCAGTTCCGAGACAGGCCCCTCTGGAAACACCATATATTTT; v_call: TRBV11-2; j_call: TRBJ1-3; d_call: -; clone_size: few
cdr3_aa: CASSPRNEKLFF; cdr3_nt: TGTGCCAGCAGCCCGCGTAATGAAAAACTGTTTTTT; v_call: TRBV11-2; j_call: TRBJ1-4; d_call: -; clone_size: many
cdr3_aa: CASKQGDTQYF; cdr3_nt: TGTGCCAGCAAGCAGGGGGATACGCAGTATTTT; v_call: TRBV6-6; j_call: TRBJ2-3; d_call: -; clone_size: many
cdr3_aa: CASSLSQRGQNEQFF; cdr3_nt: TGTGCCAGCAGCCTTTCCCAGCGGGGGCAAAATGAGCAGTTCTTC; v_call: TRBV6-2/TRBV6-3; j_call: TRBJ2-1; d_call: TRBD2; clone_size: many
cdr3_aa: CASSARVGGATEAFF; cdr3_nt: TGTGCCAGCAGCGCGAGGGTTGGCGGGGCCACTGAAGCTTTCTTT; v_call: TRBV9; j_call: TRBJ1-1; d_call: -; clone_size: few
cdr3_aa: CSAPVIAGVYNEQFF; cdr3_nt: TGCAGTGCTCCTGTAATAGCGGGGGTTTACAATGAGCAGTTCTTC; v_call: TRBV20-1; j_call: TRBJ2-1; d_call: TRBD2; clone_size: many
cdr3_aa: CASSFPGAAKQFF; cdr3_nt: TGTGCCAGCAGTTTCCCCGGGGCAGCCAAGCAGTTCTTC; v_call: TRBV28; j_call: TRBJ2-1; d_call: -; clone_size: -
cdr3_aa: CASSLVSGGATDTQYF; cdr3_nt: TGCGCCAGCAGCTTGGTTTCGGGGGGGGCGACAGATACGCAGTATTTT; v_call: TRBV5-1; j_call: TRBJ2-3; d_call: TRBD2; clone_size: many
cdr3_aa: CASSLNPRGVSYNEQFF; cdr3_nt: TGTGCCAGCAGCTTAAACCCCCGAGGGGTATCCTACAATGAGCAGTTCTTC; v_call: TRBV7-3; j_call: TRBJ2-1; d_call: -; clone_size: medium-sized
cdr3_aa: CASNSLNSGNTIYF; cdr3_nt: TGTGCCAGCAATAGTCTGAACTCTGGAAACACCATATATTTT; v_call: TRBV4-2; j_call: TRBJ1-3; d_call: -; clone_size: -
cdr3_aa: CASSIDSSTDTQYF; cdr3_nt: TGTGCCAGCAGCATTGACAGTAGCACAGATACGCAGTATTTT; v_call: TRBV7-6; j_call: TRBJ2-3; d_call: -; clone_size: few
cdr3_aa: CASSAPLKGGTEAFF; cdr3_nt: TGTGCCAGCAGTGCTCCCCTGAAGGGGGGAACTGAAGCTTTCTTT; v_call: TRBV6-1; j_call: TRBJ1-1; d_call: -; clone_size: few
cdr3_aa: CASSPTSGSSYNEQFF; cdr3_nt: TGTGCCAGCAGTCCAACATCAGGGAGCTCCTACAATGAGCAGTTCTTC; v_call: TRBV12-3/TRBV12-4; j_call: TRBJ2-1; d_call: -; clone_size: many
cdr3_aa: CASSLMSGGHTGELFF; cdr3_nt: TGTGCCAGCAGCTTAATGAGCGGGGGGCACACCGGGGAGCTGTTTTTT; v_call: TRBV7-3; j_call: TRBJ2-2; d_call: TRBD2; clone_size: -
cdr3_aa: CASSPDRAGETQYF; cdr3_nt: TGTGCCAGCAGCCCGGACAGGGCGGGTGAGACCCAGTACTTC; v_call: TRBV3-1; j_call: TRBJ2-5; d_call: TRBD1; clone_size: few
cdr3_aa: CASSPTSTGVREKLFF; cdr3_nt: TGCGCCAGCAGCCCAACCTCGACAGGGGTTCGCGAAAAACTGTTTTTT; v_call: TRBV5-1; j_call: TRBJ1-4; d_call: TRBD1; clone_size: many
cdr3_aa: CASSFAGTGGEKLFF; cdr3_nt: TGCGCCAGCAGCTTCGCCGGGACAGGCGGGGAAAAACTGTTTTTT; v_call: TRBV5-1; j_call: TRBJ1-4; d_call: TRBD1; clone_size: many
cdr3_aa: CASSLSSIKLAGGVGNEQFF; cdr3_nt: TGTGCCAGCAGCTTGAGTTCAATTAAGCTAGCGGGGGGAGTGGGCAATGAGCAGTTCTTC; v_call: TRBV5-5; j_call: TRBJ2-1; d_call: TRBD2; clone_size: many
cdr3_aa: CASSQNTEAFF; cdr3_nt: TGTGCCAGCAGCCAGAACACTGAAGCTTTCTTT; v_call: TRBV4-2; j_call: TRBJ1-1; d_call: -; clone_size: -
cdr3_aa: CASSPPGRTVDGNTIYF; cdr3_nt: TGTGCCAGCTCACCACCGGGCAGAACCGTGGATGGAAACACCATATATTTT; v_call: TRBV18; j_call: TRBJ1-3; d_call: -; clone_size: few
cdr3_aa: CASSIDPNIQYF; cdr3_nt: TGTGCCAGTAGTATAGATCCCAACATTCAGTACTTC; v_call: TRBV19; j_call: TRBJ2-4; d_call: -; clone_size: many
cdr3_aa: CASSLGQSIGYTF; cdr3_nt: TGCGCCAGCAGCTTGGGACAGTCGATTGGCTACACCTTC; v_call: TRBV5-1; j_call: TRBJ1-2; d_call: -; clone_size: many
cdr3_aa: CASSQGSRVLNEKLFF; cdr3_nt: TGCGCCAGCAGCCAAGGGTCCAGGGTCTTAAATGAAAAACTGTTTTTT; v_call: TRBV4-1; j_call: TRBJ1-4; d_call: -; clone_size: many
cdr3_aa: CSARDQAGDQPQHF; cdr3_nt: TGCAGTGCTAGAGATCAGGCAGGGGATCAGCCCCAGCATTTT; v_call: TRBV20-1; j_call: TRBJ1-5; d_call: -; clone_size: many
cdr3_aa: CASSIGTGGRANVLTF; cdr3_nt: TGTGCCAGTAGTATCGGGACAGGGGGAAGGGCCAACGTCCTGACTTTC; v_call: TRBV19; j_call: TRBJ2-6; d_call: TRBD1; clone_size: many
cdr3_aa: CASSFRGLANTGELFF; cdr3_nt: TGTGCCAGCAGCTTCAGGGGGCTGGCGAATACCGGGGAGCTGTTTTTT; v_call: TRBV7-9; j_call: TRBJ2-2; d_call: TRBD1; clone_size: many
cdr3_aa: CASSRDPAYGYTF; cdr3_nt: TGTGCCAGCAGTCGGGACCCCGCCTATGGCTACACCTTC; v_call: TRBV6-2/TRBV6-3; j_call: TRBJ1-2; d_call: -; clone_size: -
cdr3_aa: CSAPQLYTSSYEQYF; cdr3_nt: TGCAGTGCTCCCCAACTCTACACAAGCTCCTACGAGCAGTACTTC; v_call: TRBV20-1; j_call: TRBJ2-7; d_call: -; clone_size: many
cdr3_aa: CASSSRGGLSQETQYF; cdr3_nt: TGTGCCAGCAGCTCGCGGGGGGGCCTCAGTCAAGAGACCCAGTACTTC; v_call: TRBV7-3; j_call: TRBJ2-5; d_call: TRBD2; clone_size: many
cdr3_aa: CASSSRQGNEQFF; cdr3_nt: TGTGCCAGCAGCTCACGCCAGGGAAATGAGCAGTTCTTC; v_call: TRBV7-9; j_call: TRBJ2-1; d_call: -; clone_size: -
cdr3_aa: CASSLGWTGSSYNEQFF; cdr3_nt: TGTGCCAGCAGCTTGGGTTGGACAGGGAGCTCCTACAATGAGCAGTTCTTC; v_call: TRBV7-6; j_call: TRBJ2-1; d_call: TRBD1; clone_size: many
cdr3_aa: CASSILNSGGWDTQYF; cdr3_nt: TGTGCCAGCAGCATCCTAAATAGCGGGGGATGGGATACGCAGTATTTT; v_call: TRBV7-2; j_call: TRBJ2-3; d_call: TRBD2; clone_size: many
cdr3_aa: CASSPWTSGGFGANVLTF; cdr3_nt: TGTGCCAGCAGTCCCTGGACTAGCGGGGGTTTCGGGGCCAACGTCCTGACTTTC; v_call: TRBV12-3/TRBV12-4; j_call: TRBJ2-6; d_call: TRBD2; clone_size: many
cdr3_aa: CASSTTGNSGNTIYF; cdr3_nt: TGCGCCAGCAGCACAACAGGCAACTCTGGAAACACCATATATTTT; v_call: TRBV5-1; j_call: TRBJ1-3; d_call: -; clone_size: few
cdr3_aa: CSARPLGGGGSSYNEQFF; cdr3_nt: TGCAGTGCTAGACCCCTGGGAGGGGGTGGAAGCTCCTACAATGAGCAGTTCTTC; v_call: TRBV20-1; j_call: TRBJ2-1; d_call: -; clone_size: many
cdr3_aa: CASSQRQGAYNEQFF; cdr3_nt: TGTGCCAGCAGTCAAAGACAGGGGGCTTACAATGAGCAGTTCTTC; v_call: TRBV2; j_call: TRBJ2-1; d_call: TRBD1; clone_size: many
cdr3_aa: CSGSRDSSYEQYF; cdr3_nt: TGCAGTGGCTCAAGGGACAGCTCCTACGAGCAGTACTTC; v_call: TRBV20-1; j_call: TRBJ2-7; d_call: TRBD1; clone_size: -